This T cell receptor (beta chain) was obtained from a study of OX40 agonist ivuxolimab in advanced cancers. Study-level background: Patients received ivuxolimab, an intravenous treatment, every 2 weeks at 0.01 to 10 mg/kg. Study results and limitations: Antigen specificity remained undetermined for the expanded peripheral T cells.

The length of the CDR3 is 14 residues. Germline CDR1 is SGHDN and CDR2 is FVKESK. The ends were cut back, 1 base at V and 2 bases at J, with 9 bases in the middle. Clones were sequenced by immunoSEQ multiplex PCR, and TCRdb holds only the in-frame ones, with some missing. Among nearly 80,000 clones listed, around four fifths were seen once. Of note for this clone: What it binds is not known.

This TCR was recovered from an adult with an advanced solid tumor such as melanoma, head and neck, liver or kidney cancer. The rearrangement joins TRBV14 to TRBJ2-7; no firm D call. Sequencing used CD4+ or CD8+ T cells sorted from blood, obtained in a trial of the OX40 agonist ivuxolimab. CDR3 amino acids: CASSQGLQTYEQYF. The CDR3 DNA reads TGTGCCAGCAGCCAAGGGCTACAGACCTACGAGCAGTACTTC.